This T cell receptor beta chain was recovered during a study of T cell responses to AZD1222 COVID-19 vaccine. V was clipped by 3 bases and J by 4 bases; unmatched bases: 5. From germline, CDR1 is MDHEN and CDR2 SYDVKM. The CDR3 covers 14 residues. TCRdb's copy holds only in-frame clones and misses some; the assay was immunoSEQ multiplex PCR. This sample has about 85,000 clones, with approximately 89% found just once. Details on this clone: Its specificity is not known.

Study-wide findings and caveats: Baseline serostatus was positive in only 5 to 7 AZD1222 recipients. Donors were chiefly white British, with a greater number of females, and clonal diversity was perhaps underestimated.

The sequence was collected from an adult in good health. The chain uses TRBV28 and TRBJ1-1; 7 nucleotides align to TRBD1. Sequenced material: peripheral blood, taken on day 0 of AZD1222 vaccination. The CDR3 reads CASSFRDSLTEAFF. In DNA, the CDR3 is TGTGCCAGCAGTTTCCGGGACAGCCTCACTGAAGCTTTCTTT.